Below, 18 T cell receptor beta chains from the same sample are listed, as sequenced in a study of blood T cell repertoires in COVID-19. Assay: immunoSEQ multiplex PCR; the TCRdb copy retains only in-frame clones and omits some. The repertoire holds a few hundred thousand clones, with around nine tenths as singletons. The source material was peripheral blood. The receptor source for this set is a woman aged 25 to 39 with COVID-19, enrolled during active disease.

The chain employs TRBV21-1 and TRBJ2-2; TRBD2 is the table's D call, not checked against the DNA. TRBV21-1 represents a pseudogene. The CDR3 is made up of 17 amino acids. CDR3 loop: CASSRVIGPANTGELFF. The CDR3 DNA follows: TGTGCCAGCAGCAGAGTTATTGGTCCCGCGAACACCGGGGAGCTGTTTTTT.

The V call is TRBV19, the J call TRBJ1-5; tentatively, D is TRBD1 (5 bases). Germline loops: CDR1 LNHDA, CDR2 SQIVND (reference sequence). The CDR3 spans 19 residues. Between the trimmed V and J ends, which lost 3 bases and 0 bases, there was a span of 21 bases. CDR3 bases: TGTGCCAGTAGTATCGAAGGCACCAAGGGGTTTTATAGCAATCAGCCCCAGCATTTT. Translated, it gives CASSIEGTKGFYSNQPQHF.

The rearrangement joins TRBV2 to TRBJ1-5; 10 positions agree with TRBD1. Trimming took 4 bases from V and 2 from J; bases not matched to a gene: 2. Germline lookup yields CDR1 SNHLY and CDR2 FYNNEI. The CDR3 is 15 amino acids. The CDR3 protein is CASSAGTGGNQPQHF. CDR3 nucleotide sequence: TGTGCCAGCAGTGCAGGGACAGGGGGCAATCAGCCCCAGCATTTT.

This chain links TRBV21-1 with TRBJ2-6; the table's D gene call, TRBD2, was not cross checked with the DNA. TRBV21-1 is noted as a pseudogene. CDR3 length equals 20 residues. The CDR3 DNA sequence: TGTGCCAGCAGCAAAGCACGTCAGTGGGACTGCGAATCTGGGGCCAACGTCCTGACTTTC. Translation: CASSKARQWDCESGANVLTF.

This chain joins TRBV11-2 and TRBJ1-4; 7 nucleotides match TRBD1. Germline V gene sequence: CDR1 SGHAT, CDR2 FQNNGV. The CDR3 consists of 15 residues. The V and J ends lost 5 bases and 7 bases, in that order; junction bases with no gene match: 10. The CDR3, as DNA: TGTGCCAGCAGCCCTCGGACAGGAAGGGCTGAAAAACTGTTTTTT. Translated, it gives CASSPRTGRAEKLFF.

V is TRBV18 and J is TRBJ2-7, with D possibly TRBD2 on 6 matching bases. This CDR3 has 16 residues. V gave up 2 bases and J gave up 7 bases, with 21 bases separating them. Germline CDR1 and CDR2: KGHSH and LQKENI. The CDR3 spells CASSPSPTRPYEEQYF. Here the CDR3 DNA reads TGTGCCAGCTCACCATCCCCGACTAGACCGTACGAGGAGCAGTACTTC.

The CDR3 protein is CASSRGGAIPTGELFF. DNA of the CDR3: TGTGCCAGCAGTCGAGGGGGGGCTATTCCCACCGGGGAGCTGTTTTTT. The V and J genes are TRBV6-6 and TRBJ2-2, with D possibly TRBD2 on 7 matching bases. The CDR3 loop spans 16 amino acids. Deletions cut 5 bases from V and 4 bases from J, with 17 bases between. The germline gives CDR1 MNHNY, CDR2 SVGAGI (reference sequence).

The genes are TRBV19 and TRBJ1-5; the D is unclear. Germline-derived CDR1 and CDR2 are LNHDA and SQIVND (reference sequence). The CDR3 totals 14 residues. V was trimmed by 5 bases and J by 1 base, leaving 9 bases between them. As DNA, the CDR3 is TGTGCCAGTAGTCAAAGGGAGAGCAATCAGCCCCAGCATTTT. Amino acids: CASSQRESNQPQHF.

This clone was observed once. The CDR3 DNA sequence: TGTGCCAGCAGTCCTCCCTACAGGGGGCTGGGCACCGGGGAGCTGTTTTTT. Its translation: CASSPPYRGLGTGELFF. The chain uses TRBV27 and TRBJ2-2, with 9 bases that match TRBD1. The CDR3 has 17 residues. The germline gives CDR1 MNHEY, CDR2 SMNVEV (reference sequence). Germline trimming cut 5 bases from V and 4 bases from J; bases unmatched to any gene: 11.

The chain recombines TRBV9 with TRBJ2-1, with TRBD1 as a possible D gene (6 bases). Trimming shortened V by 1 base and J by 2 bases, and 10 bases separated the two germline ends. Germline V lookup: CDR1 SGDLS, CDR2 YYNGEE. The CDR3 covers 15 residues. The CDR3 is CASSVLDSPYNEQFF. For the CDR3, the DNA is TGTGCCAGCAGCGTACTGGACAGTCCCTACAATGAGCAGTTCTTC.

The CDR3 coding sequence is TGTGCCAGCAGAAAGGACAGCAAGCTTAACACTGAAGCTTTCTTT. Encoded protein: CASRKDSKLNTEAFF. The gene calls are TRBV6-6 and TRBJ1-1, with D maybe TRBD1 (6 bases). The V and J ends lost 6 bases and 2 bases respectively, with 16 bases between them. This CDR3 comprises 15 residues. The germline gives CDR1 MNHNY, CDR2 SVGAGI (reference sequence).

The chain has TRBV2 and TRBJ1-1, with D unclear. Per the germline V gene, CDR1 is SNHLY and CDR2 is FYNNEI. V lost 7 bases and J lost 1, with 10 bases in between. This CDR3 region has 13 residues. The CDR3 spells CASTKAENTEAFF. CDR3 nucleotide sequence: TGTGCCAGCACTAAGGCGGAGAACACTGAAGCTTTCTTT.

The chain combines TRBV28 with TRBJ2-2, with TRBD1 matching over 7 bases. Germline V lookup: CDR1 MDHEN, CDR2 SYDVKM. The CDR3 spans 16 residues. After removal of 2 bases from V and 0 bases from J, the junction contained 3 bases not matched to a gene. CDR3 residues: CASSLEGASNTGELFF. DNA of the CDR3: TGTGCCAGCAGTTTAGAGGGGGCCTCGAACACCGGGGAGCTGTTTTTT. Together with reference TRBV28 and TRBJ2-2, the CDR3 gives the full variable domain: DVKVTQSSRYLVKRTGEKVFLECVQDMDHENMFWYRQDPGLGLRLIYFSYDVKMKEKGDIPEGYSVSREKKERFSLILESASTNQTSMYLCASSLEGASNTGELFFGEGSRLTVL.

The chain carries TRBV28 and TRBJ1-6; D possibly corresponds to TRBD1 (5 bases). V lost 8 bases and J 1 base, leaving 12 bases between the germline ends. Germline CDR1 and CDR2: MDHEN and SYDVKM. CDR3 size: 15 residues. The CDR3 DNA sequence: TGTGCCAGCTATCCTCAGGGATCCTATAATTCACCCCTCCACTTT. Residues: CASYPQGSYNSPLHF.

The count of this clone is one. Other DNA sequences of this sample code for an identical CDR3. The chain employs TRBV4-1 and TRBJ2-7, with TRBD2 identical over 8 bases. The CDR3 is 14 residues long. V gave up 4 bases and J gave up 3 bases; unmatched junction bases: 5. CDR1 and CDR2 (germline): MGHRA, YSYEKL. CDR3: CASSPRAGGYEQYF. The CDR3 DNA reads as TGCGCCAGCAGCCCCCGTGCGGGAGGCTACGAGCAGTACTTC.

The chain combines TRBV20-1 with TRBJ2-7; TRBD2 might be the D (7 bases). This CDR3 has 15 residues. V was pared by 3 bases and J by 0 bases, with 15 bases between. The germline V gene has CDR1 DFQATT and CDR2 SNEGSKA (reference sequence). The CDR3 DNA reads as TGCAGTGCTAGTGACAGGCTAGCGGCCTCCTACGAGCAGTACTTC. Encoded protein: CSASDRLAASYEQYF.

J is TRBJ1-6 and V is TRBV4-1; D remains unclear. The CDR3 contains 15 residues. CDR1 and CDR2 (germline): MGHRA, YSYEKL. V lost 2 bases and J 0 bases, leaving 5 bases between the germline ends. The CDR3 DNA reads as TGCGCCAGCAGCCAACTCTCCTCCTATAATTCACCCCTCCACTTT. Translating gives CASSQLSSYNSPLHF.

This clone was counted a single time. J is TRBJ2-7 and V is TRBV15; D is perhaps TRBD2 (6 bases). The CDR3 runs 15 residues. CDR1 is LNHNV, CDR2 YYDKDF, per germline (reference sequence). The V end lost 3 bases, the J end lost 5 bases, and 17 bases lay between the germline ends. For the CDR3, the DNA is TGTGCCACCAGCAGTGGTCTAGCGATCGGGGACGAGCAGTACTTC. Its translation is CATSSGLAIGDEQYF.